Each of the 23 T cell receptor beta chains below was sequenced from the same sample in a study of post-analysis software for immune sequencing data. Unique molecular identifiers had been added to the TCR beta cDNA libraries. TCRdb re-derived calls from the PCR reads in MiXCR, one entry per CDR3 protein. This table has 170,000 or so distinct CDR3 sequences, 30% appearing once. Antigen specificity for these receptors is unknown. Study-wide results and caveats: The study found TRBV5-6, TRBV5-1 and TRBV20-1 among about five TRBV segments more frequent in patients than controls.

Sequenced input: blood. These TCRs come from a girl aged 5-17 years with multiple sclerosis.

Many counts were recorded for this clonotype. J is TRBJ2-7 and V is TRBV11-2; 15 nucleotides line up with TRBD2. The germline gives CDR1 SGHAT, CDR2 FQNNGV. Unmatched junction bases numbered 9, after V lost 3 bases and J lost 3 bases. The CDR3 covers 18 residues. The DNA for the CDR3 is TGTGCCAGCAGCTTCGGACTAGCGGGAGGGCCGGGGTACTACGAGCAGTACTTC. It codes for CASSFGLAGGPGYYEQYF.

The gene calls are TRBV3-1 and TRBJ1-2; D unclear. CDR1 is LGHDT and CDR2 is YNNKEL in the germline V gene (reference sequence). The CDR3 has 13 amino acids. Deletions cut 0 bases from V and 5 bases from J, with 7 bases between. The CDR3: CASSQEATYGYTF. The CDR3 DNA sequence: TGTGCCAGCAGCCAAGAGGCTACTTATGGCTACACCTTC. Full variable domain (remainder filled in from reference TRBV3-1 and TRBJ1-2): DTAVSQTPKYLVTQMGNDKSIKCEQNLGHDTMYWYKQDSKKFLKIMFSYNNKELIINETVPNRFSPKSPDKAHLNLHINSLELGDSAVYFCASSQEATYGYTFGSGTRLTVV.

This clonotype occurred a few times. The V gene is TRBV7-2, the J gene TRBJ2-3; the D is unclear. Germline V gene lookup returns CDR1 SGHTA and CDR2 FQGNSA. This CDR3 spans 15 amino acids. With 5 bases removed from V and 5 bases from J, the gap between germline ends came to 17 bases. CDR3 bases: TGTGCCAGCAGCCGACATCCCACCCAGATAGATACGCAGTATTTT. Translation gives CASSRHPTQIDTQYF.

This clonotype was seen repeatedly, ten times or more. CDR3 amino acids: CASSLITGTMETQYF. The CDR3 nucleotides read TGTGCCAGCAGCTTAATAACAGGGACTATGGAGACCCAGTACTTC. The gene calls are TRBV11-2 and TRBJ2-5; perhaps TRBD2 as D (7 bases). Deletions cut 2 bases from V and 5 bases from J, with 15 bases between. The CDR3 is made up of 15 amino acids. The V gene's germline CDR1 is SGHAT and CDR2 FQNNGV.

This clonotype has more than one count but fewer than ten. The V call is TRBV5-1, the J call TRBJ1-2, with 8 nucleotides matching TRBD1. Unmatched junction bases numbered 14, after V lost 3 bases and J lost 4 bases. The CDR3 has 17 amino acids. Germline CDR1 and CDR2: SGHRS and YFSETQ. The CDR3 region has the DNA TGCGCCAGCAGCTCAAAACGGACAGGGAAGAAGAGCTATGGCTACACCTTC. It codes for CASSSKRTGKKSYGYTF.

This clonotype was seen only a few times. V usage is TRBV6-4 and J usage is TRBJ2-1, with no clear D. In germline, CDR1 is MRHNA, CDR2 SNTAGT. This CDR3 is 13 amino acids long. The V gene lost 6 bases and the J gene lost 5 bases, with 11 bases spanning the gap. CDR3 DNA sequence: TGTGCCAGCAGCTACAACCTAGACAATGAGCAGTTCTTC. Encoded protein: CASSYNLDNEQFF.

This clonotype has at least ten counts. The chain employs TRBV10-2 and TRBJ2-1, with TRBD1 as a possible D gene (5 bases). Trimming stripped 7 bases from V and 0 bases from J, with 10 bases between. The CDR3 spans 14 residues. Germline CDR1 and CDR2: WSHSY and SAAADI. The CDR3 loop reads CASTDTSSYNEQFF. The CDR3 bases are TGCGCCAGCACGGACACCAGCTCCTACAATGAGCAGTTCTTC.

This clonotype was found many times. The chain has TRBV6-1 and TRBJ2-3, with TRBD1 matching 8 bases. V dropped 6 bases and J dropped 4; count of bases not matched to a gene: 15. The length of the CDR3 is 17 residues. Per germline, CDR1 MNHNS and CDR2 SASEGT. CDR3 sequence: CASRRAGGRLGADTQYF. The CDR3 DNA is TGTGCCAGCAGGCGAGCAGGGGGCAGGTTGGGGGCAGATACGCAGTATTTT.

This clonotype is large by share. The genes are TRBV7-2 and TRBJ2-5; D gene uncertain. Trimming took off 5 bases at V and 5 bases at J, with 18 bases between the two ends. The CDR3 covers 15 residues. Germline CDR1 is SGHTA and CDR2 is FQGNSA. CDR3 in DNA: TGTGCCAGCAGCCCGGACCTAGGACGGTGGGAGACCCAGTACTTC. Translation: CASSPDLGRWETQYF.

This clonotype was counted many times. This sequence joins TRBV12-3 or TRBV12-4 and TRBJ2-1; the D gene is possibly TRBD2 (6 bases). V gave up 3 bases and J gave up 6 bases, with 15 bases separating them. The CDR3 is 15 residues long. The CDR3 region is CASSFSGFASNEQFF. Here the CDR3 DNA reads TGTGCCAGCAGTTTCAGCGGGTTTGCCTCCAATGAGCAGTTCTTC.

This clonotype was found a few times. Sequence at one end of the junction differs from germline and may be a read error. The chain has TRBV20-1 and TRBJ1-1; D gene ambiguous. Germline CDR1 reads DFQATT; CDR2 reads SNEGSKA (reference sequence). The CDR3 is 11 residues long. The CDR3 protein is CSAGDITEAFF. CDR3 DNA sequence: TGCAGTGCTGGAGACATCACTGAAGCTTTCTTT.

Comment on this clonotype: The germline gene is not matched at one end of the junction; a read error may be the cause. This sequence joins TRBV5-5 and TRBJ2-7, with 9 bases aligning to TRBD1. The CDR3 runs 16 residues. Germline CDR1 SGHKS, CDR2 YYEKEE (reference sequence). Written as DNA, the CDR3 is TGTACCAGCAGCCCGGACAGGGGTTTTCTCTACAACGAGCAGTACTTC. Its translation: CTSSPDRGFLYNEQYF.

This clonotype came up a few times. This chain connects TRBV19 to TRBJ2-7; TRBD2 agrees at 7 bases. Germline V gene sequence: CDR1 LNHDA, CDR2 SQIVND (reference sequence). With V trimmed by 0 bases and J by 0 bases, 5 bases remained unmatched. The CDR3 is made up of 16 amino acids. The CDR3 bases are TGTGCCAGTAGTATAGATGGCGGGAGAACCTCCTACGAGCAGTACTTC. Its protein is CASSIDGGRTSYEQYF.

Many counts were recorded for this clonotype. The rearrangement uses TRBV28 and TRBJ2-5; TRBD1 is a possible D gene (7 bases). Germline values: CDR1 MDHEN, CDR2 SYDVKM. The CDR3 spans 16 residues. V was cut by 4 bases and J by 11 bases, with 26 bases left in between. CDR3 in amino acids: CASSYDSTGRFREQYF. The CDR3 nucleotides read TGTGCCAGCAGTTACGACTCGACAGGGCGGTTTCGGGAGCAGTACTTC.

This clonotype was detected ten times or more. This chain joins TRBV7-9 and TRBJ2-5; the match to TRBD1 covers 7 bases. CDR3 length: 14 amino acids. Germline lookup yields CDR1 SEHNR and CDR2 FQNEAQ (reference sequence). The junction had 6 bases not matched to a gene; V was cut back by 3 bases and J by 5 bases. The CDR3 region is CASSFDRAGETQYF. The CDR3 DNA reads TGTGCCAGCAGCTTCGACAGGGCTGGGGAGACCCAGTACTTC.

This clonotype was found a few times. The J gene is TRBJ1-1, the V gene TRBV20-1; unclear D gene. Trimming stripped 3 bases from V and 5 bases from J, with 10 bases between. Germline values: CDR1 DFQATT, CDR2 SNEGSKA (reference sequence). The CDR3 is 12 amino acids. CDR3 DNA: TGCAGTGCTAGGGCCCGGGAAACTGAAGCTTTCTTT. This gives the protein CSARARETEAFF.

A word on this clonotype: A much larger clonotype is one base distant, so this may be a read error. The rearrangement joins TRBV7-3 to TRBJ2-5; no clear D gene. Trimming cost V 3 bases and J 11 bases, with 16 bases left between them. Germline assignment: CDR1 SGHTA and CDR2 FQGTGA. The CDR3 loop spans 13 amino acids. The CDR3 sequence: CASSLTPANEQYF. The CDR3 DNA follows: TGTGCCAGCAGCTTGACTCCCGCAAATGAGCAGTACTTC.

This clonotype was observed a few times. This chain connects TRBV21-1 to TRBJ2-7; the D call of TRBD2 is as the table states it, not checked on the DNA. TRBV21-1 is a pseudogene segment. CDR3 length: 18 residues. CDR3 sequence reads: CASSKKLRTSGRTYEQYF. CDR3 bases: TGTGCCAGCAGCAAAAAACTGAGGACTAGCGGGAGAACCTACGAGCAGTACTTC.

This clonotype was detected many times. The V and J genes are TRBV5-5 and TRBJ1-1; no definite D call. This CDR3 comprises 11 residues. V was pared by 2 bases and J by 7 bases, with 6 bases between. Looked up from germline, CDR1 is SGHKS and CDR2 is YYEKEE (reference sequence). The CDR3 coding sequence is TGTGCCAGCAGCTTCCAGTATGAAGCTTTCTTT. Amino acid sequence: CASSFQYEAFF.

This clonotype was seen a handful of times. The rearrangement uses TRBV11-2 and TRBJ2-5, with TRBD1 identical over 8 bases. Germline V gene sequence: CDR1 SGHAT, CDR2 FQNNGV. CDR3 size: 14 residues. V lost 3 bases, J lost 5 bases, and 5 bases stayed unmatched. CDR3 loop: CASSFQGARETQYF. The CDR3 DNA reads TGTGCCAGCAGCTTTCAGGGGGCGCGGGAGACCCAGTACTTC.

A few counts support this clonotype. This chain connects TRBV25-1 to TRBJ2-5, with 11 bases identical to TRBD1. The CDR3 is 14 amino acids. The V gene end was trimmed by 6 bases and the J gene end by 11 bases; junction bases not matched to a gene: 11. Per germline, CDR1 MGHDK and CDR2 SYGVNS. Here the CDR3 reads CASSGQGAYRKQYF. For the CDR3, the DNA is TGTGCCAGCAGCGGACAGGGGGCCTATAGAAAGCAGTACTTC.

This clonotype has just a few counts. Mismatch with germline at one junction end may stem from a read error. V gene TRBV4-2 combines with J gene TRBJ2-7; 9 bases align to TRBD2. The CDR3 runs to 15 residues. The germline CDR1 and CDR2 sequences are LGHNA and YNFKEQ. This CDR3 reads CASSPRIAGDYGQYF. The CDR3 DNA reads TGTGCCAGCAGCCCGAGGATAGCGGGAGACTACGGGCAGTACTTC.

Ten or more counts support this clonotype. The V call is TRBV4-2, the J call TRBJ1-2; D is uncertain. Germline V lookup: CDR1 LGHNA, CDR2 YNFKEQ. The CDR3 has 16 residues. The ends were cut back, 0 bases at V and 6 bases at J, with 17 bases in the middle. The CDR3 DNA sequence: TGTGCCAGCAGCCAAGATCGTGCCGGAGGCCGGAATGGCTACACCTTC. Amino acid sequence: CASSQDRAGGRNGYTF.